This TCR beta chain appears in the sequencing data of a study of shared T cell receptors in the human thymus (dated by TCRdb to about 2021). Context from the whole study: The study examined how self-reactive, shared T-cell receptor alpha chains are generated in the human thymus.

Libraries were prepared through the immunoSEQ multiplex PCR assay. Drawn from immuneACCESS, this table holds only the in-frame rearrangements with V and J called that TCRdb kept. Clones are partly lost; checked studies trace under half to an unresolved V gene and leave the rest unexplained. Recorded for this sample are under 850,000 clones; approximately 88% of them occurred a single time. Approximately 0.01% of the sample is held by the ten biggest clonotypes. A distance of 22 bases separates the germline ends of V and J, which lose 0 bases and 3 bases respectively. There are 18 amino acids in the CDR3, from cysteine to phenylalanine inclusive. The read is trimmed to its CDR3 DNA, 54 bases read in frame from base 1. From a lookup of the germline V gene, CDR1 and CDR2 are SGHRS and YFSETQ. To note about this clone: No antigen is known for it. Per-base qualities were not stored, and no clone one base away is much larger.

These data were also filed under a second study, of human thymus T cells. In that second paper, the authors write: Donors were immunologically healthy infants undergoing open corrective cardiac surgery for congenital heart defects in Finland. Thymus tissue was collected as surgical resects that were removed during corrective cardiac surgery. Biased V and J gene segment usage appeared to be present in both thymic and peripheral blood repertoires. The related research reported highly overlapping thymic TCR repertoires among unrelated individuals. The study used about 8 infant thymus samples plus four related peripheral blood samples to characterize TCR alpha and beta repertoires. The infant donors were about 7 to 250 days old, and the cohort included more than five males and a couple of females. Thymocytes were released mechanically from tissue and stored at -70 °C as pellets of 10-30 million cells. A QIAsymphony instrument was used to extract genomic DNA from the frozen cell pellets. The immunoSEQ multiplex PCR assay was used to amplify the TCRB and TCRAD loci from a standardized quantity of quality-controlled genomic DNA. The V(D)J region was spanned by amplicons of a length sufficient to cover the CDR3 and to identify V and J genes. Through the commercial immunoSEQ service, the amplicons were sequenced on an Illumina platform. Primer bias and sequencing errors were corrected as previously described, and TCRAD and TCRB were defined on the basis of the IMGT database. The repertoires were analysed using immunoSEQ Analyzer 3.0 and VDJTools for basic statistics, V/J segment usage, diversity estimates, rarefaction and pairwise overlap. Diversity was estimated using the Chao1, ChaoE, Efron-Thisted, Shannon and inverse Simpson indices, and was also estimated on datasets down-sampled to the size of the smallest sample. Repertoire overlap used strict matching of CDR3 nucleotide sequence, V gene and J gene, with Jaccard-based multidimensional scaling clustering. On average, thymus samples gave 750,000 to 1,000,000 unique TCRB clonotypes, whereas blood samples gave 80,000 to 85,000.

The specimen sequenced was thymocytes. The receptor was derived from a boy younger than two with a congenital heart defect. Donor details come from another sample of the same person, matched by shared clones. The chain is made from TRBV5-1 and TRBJ2-7; TRBD2 is perhaps the D gene, given 6 matching bases. At the DNA level, the sequence is TGCGCCAGCAGCTTGGGGGCCGCCGCCTATGGGGAGGACTACGAGCAGTACTTC. It is translated as CASSLGAAAYGEDYEQYF.